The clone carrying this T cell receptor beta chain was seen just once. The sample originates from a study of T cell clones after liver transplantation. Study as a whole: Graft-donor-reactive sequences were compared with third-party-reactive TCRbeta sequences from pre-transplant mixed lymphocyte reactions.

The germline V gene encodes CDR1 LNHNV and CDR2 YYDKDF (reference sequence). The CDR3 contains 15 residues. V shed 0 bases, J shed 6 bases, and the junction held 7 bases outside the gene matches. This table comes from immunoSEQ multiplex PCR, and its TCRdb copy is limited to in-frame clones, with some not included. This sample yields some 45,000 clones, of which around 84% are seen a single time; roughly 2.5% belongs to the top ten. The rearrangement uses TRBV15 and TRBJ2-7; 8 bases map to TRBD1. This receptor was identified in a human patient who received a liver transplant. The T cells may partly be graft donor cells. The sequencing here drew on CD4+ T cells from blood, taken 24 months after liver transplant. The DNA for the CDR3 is TGTGCCACCAGCAGAGAAGGACAGGGTGAGTCCGAGCAGTACTTC. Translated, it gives CATSREGQGESEQYF. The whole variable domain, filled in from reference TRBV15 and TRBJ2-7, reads DAMVIQNPRYQVTQFGKPVTLSCSQTLNHNVMYWYQQKSSQAPKLLFHYYDKDFNNEADTPDNFQSRRPNTSFCFLDIRSPGLGDTAMYLCATSREGQGESEQYFGPGTRLTVT.